Given below is one T cell receptor beta chain in context. V dropped 6 bases and J dropped 6; count of bases not matched to a gene: 13. This CDR3 has 15 residues. This record belongs to a study of T cells in Graves' hyperthyroidism and ophthalmopathy. Researchers amplified the TCR beta CDR3 regions from RNA transcripts. Carried out on the TCR CDR3, a first-round RT-PCR used the HTBI primer set. In TCRdb, the multiplex PCR reads were re-called with MiXCR into one record per CDR3 protein. The sample yields roughly 530,000 distinct CDR3 sequences, about 15% seen once. The chain carries TRBV12-3 or TRBV12-4 and TRBJ2-7, with 8 bases matching TRBD2. Source material: blood. This receptor was identified in a woman between 18 and 29 years old with Graves' ophthalmopathy. CDR3 DNA sequence: TGTGCCAGCAGCGATTCCGGGACTAGAATCCGCGAGCAGTACTTC. This gives the protein CASSDSGTRIREQYF.